These 6 T cell receptor beta chains were all obtained from the same sample, sequenced in a study of shared clonotypes between healthy human individuals. TCRdb's table, derived via immunoSEQ multiplex PCR, lists solely in-frame clones and lacks some. There are some 2,500,000 clones in the sample; around 92% occur only once, and roughly 0.34% lies in the top ten. The sample was naive CD4+ T cells from PBMCs. Subset defined: CD45RA+ positively selected. The receptors shown here come from a young man in good health. Some clones in this sample may be carry-over from other donors' samples.

This clone occurred once. The V call is TRBV7-9, the J call TRBJ2-3, with 8 nucleotides matching TRBD2. This CDR3 comprises 16 residues. From germline, CDR1 is SEHNR and CDR2 FQNEAQ (reference sequence). V was clipped by 3 bases and J by 3 bases; unmatched bases: 8. The CDR3 spells CASSFQEGGRTDTQYF. The CDR3 nucleotides read TGTGCCAGCAGCTTTCAAGAAGGCGGGAGGACAGATACGCAGTATTTT.

Regarding this clone: Other DNA sequences from this sample encode an identical CDR3 as well. This rearrangement joins TRBV5-1 to TRBJ1-1; no reliable D call. The V and J ends lost 0 bases and 1 base respectively, with 7 bases between them. Per germline, CDR1 SGHRS and CDR2 YFSETQ. This CDR3 has 14 residues. The CDR3 DNA sequence: TGCGCCAGCAGCTTGGGAGCAGCGAACACTGAAGCTTTCTTT. This codes for CASSLGAANTEAFF.

This clone was detected once. This chain uses TRBV27 with TRBJ2-2; D remains unclear. Trimming cost V 6 bases and J 5 bases, with 16 bases left between them. The V gene's germline CDR1 is MNHEY and CDR2 SMNVEV (reference sequence). The CDR3 length is 15 residues. CDR3 in DNA: TGTGCCAGCAGCCCCTTCTGGGAACCAACCGGGGAGCTGTTTTTT. Protein product: CASSPFWEPTGELFF.

The chain has TRBV28 and TRBJ2-1, with 7 positions matching TRBD2. V shed 7 bases and J 6 bases; nucleotides not matched to a gene: 9. The CDR3 sequence is 14 residues long. The germline gives CDR1 MDHEN, CDR2 SYDVKM. The CDR3 DNA reads as TGTGCCAGCACCCTCAACGGGAGGACCAATGAGCAGTTCTTC. Its translation is CASTLNGRTNEQFF.

The chain joins TRBV7-2 to TRBJ1-1; D gene ambiguous. V lost 5 bases to trimming and J lost 1 base, with 11 bases between them. The CDR3 is 14 residues long. The germline V gene has CDR1 SGHTA and CDR2 FQGNSA. CDR3 in DNA: TGTGCCAGCAGCCAACGGCAGGCGAACACTGAAGCTTTCTTT. This sequence encodes CASSQRQANTEAFF.

This chain joins TRBV7-2 and TRBJ2-5, with D perhaps given as TRBD1 or TRBD2 (7 bases each). There are 17 residues in the CDR3. Trimming left V 5 bases short and J 2 bases short, with 21 bases between. Germline V gene sequence: CDR1 SGHTA, CDR2 FQGNSA. This chain's CDR3 is CASSVVQGGNGQETQYF. Here the CDR3 DNA reads TGTGCCAGCAGCGTAGTGCAGGGGGGGAATGGTCAAGAGACCCAGTACTTC.